The T cell receptor beta chain under discussion was sequenced for a study of regulatory T cells in long-lasting Graves disease. The study's findings and limits: Accuracy might have suffered from few samples. Among samples with persistent disease, TRBV28, TRBJ1-2 and TRBJ2-5 were favored.

The time point denotes: persistent/refractory GD, antithyroid drugs over 5 years with positive TRAb. Extracted PBMC RNA gave rise to the TCR library. About this clonotype itself: Its cognate antigen is unknown.

There are 14 residues in the CDR3. V was clipped by 6 bases and J by 5 bases; unmatched bases: 7. Through Arm-PCR of CDR3 regions and iRepertoire HTBI primers, TCR beta libraries were built. TCRdb called the multiplex PCR reads again in MiXCR, with one record for every CDR3 protein. The table lists hundreds of thousands of distinct CDR3 sequences, around 21% of them singletons. V gene TRBV12-3 or TRBV12-4 combines with J gene TRBJ2-5, with TRBD1 matching 9 bases. This receptor was identified in a female donor with Graves disease. The sample in question was peripheral blood mononuclear cells (PBMCs), obtained when the disease was refractory, from a patient treated with antithyroid drugs. CDR3 nucleotides: TGTGCCAGCAGCCGCGGGACAGGGTTCGAGACCCAGTACTTC. Translation gives CASSRGTGFETQYF.